This T cell receptor beta chain was found in a study of T cell responses to AZD1222 COVID-19 vaccine. Clones were sequenced by immunoSEQ multiplex PCR, and TCRdb holds only the in-frame ones, with some missing. The profile shows roughly 180,000 clones, approximately 94% of them singletons. V lost 3 bases and J lost 4, with 12 bases in between. CDR1 and CDR2 from the germline V gene are SGHTA and FQGNSA. This CDR3 contains 14 residues. On this clone itself: The antigen is not known.

Findings and limits, study-wide: Within unmutated variant regions lay the reported targets of nearly half of spike-specific TCRs. Among vaccine-associated CD4 TCRs, coverage spanned spike, with dominance at 160-218 and 743-854.

The V and J genes are TRBV7-2 and TRBJ1-1; maybe TRBD1 (5 bases). The receptor comes from an adult who received the AZD1222 COVID-19 vaccine. The input for sequencing was peripheral blood, taken 28 days after the second AZD1222 dose. CDR3 residues: CASSFSRAATEAFF. CDR3 coding DNA: TGTGCCAGCAGCTTTAGCAGGGCGGCCACTGAAGCTTTCTTT. Based on the CDR3 plus reference TRBV7-2 and TRBJ1-1, the full variable domain is GAGVSQSPSNKVTEKGKDVELRCDPISGHTALYWYRQSLGQGLEFLIYFQGNSAPDKSGLPSDRFSAERTGGSVSTLTIQRTQQEDSAVYLCASSFSRAATEAFFGQGTRLTVV.